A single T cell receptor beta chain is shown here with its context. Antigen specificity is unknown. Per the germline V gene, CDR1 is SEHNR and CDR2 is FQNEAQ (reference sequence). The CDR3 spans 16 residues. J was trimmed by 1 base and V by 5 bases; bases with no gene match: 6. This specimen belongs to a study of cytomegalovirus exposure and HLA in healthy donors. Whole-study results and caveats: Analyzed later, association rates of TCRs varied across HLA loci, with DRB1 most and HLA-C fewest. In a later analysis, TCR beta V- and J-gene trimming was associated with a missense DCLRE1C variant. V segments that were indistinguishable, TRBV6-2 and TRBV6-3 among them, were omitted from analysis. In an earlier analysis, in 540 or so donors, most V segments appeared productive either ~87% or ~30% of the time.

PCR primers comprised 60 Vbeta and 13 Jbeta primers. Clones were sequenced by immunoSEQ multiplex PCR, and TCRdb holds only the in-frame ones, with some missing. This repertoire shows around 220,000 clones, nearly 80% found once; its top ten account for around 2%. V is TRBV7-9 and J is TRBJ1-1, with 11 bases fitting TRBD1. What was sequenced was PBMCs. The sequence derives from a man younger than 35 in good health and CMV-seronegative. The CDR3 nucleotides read TGTGCCAGCAGCCGGACAGGGGGCAGGGGGAACACTGAAGCTTTCTTT. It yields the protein CASSRTGGRGNTEAFF.